This T cell receptor beta chain was identified during a study of blood T cell repertoires in COVID-19. Overall study: T cells, B-cell-depleted T cells, or PBMCs supplied cDNA or gDNA.

TCRdb's table, derived via immunoSEQ multiplex PCR, lists solely in-frame clones and lacks some. Of approximately 150,000 clones detected, roughly 83% appear once; the ten largest clones hold 1.4%. The germline CDR1 and CDR2 sequences are SGHVS and FQNEAQ. The V gene lost 5 bases and the J gene lost 2 bases, with 13 bases spanning the gap. The CDR3 is 14 residues long. The V gene is TRBV7-8, the J gene TRBJ2-7; D not certain. The sequencing input was peripheral blood. The TCR comes from a man aged 55-75 years with acute or convalescent COVID-19. The CDR3 loop reads CASSRDLAPYEQYF. CDR3 nucleotides: TGTGCCAGCAGCCGAGACCTGGCTCCCTACGAGCAGTACTTC.